The clone carrying this T cell receptor (beta chain) came up a few times. Germline loops: CDR1 SGHTA, CDR2 FQGNSA. Trimming took off 5 bases at V and 7 bases at J, with 8 bases between the two ends. This CDR3 is built from 11 residues. The time point denotes: persistent/refractory GD, antithyroid drugs over 5 years with positive TRAb. From RNA extracted from PBMCs, the TCR library was made. HTBI primers from iRepertoire and Arm-PCR of CDR3 regions yielded the TCR beta libraries. In the original analysis: Samples revealed 50 to 70 TRBV and over twelve TRBJ segments. TCRdb fed the multiplex PCR reads into MiXCR, producing one record per CDR3 protein. The authors' filters were not applied to this entry. The table includes roughly 400,000 distinct CDR3 sequences, roughly 23% detected once. The data derive from a study of regulatory T cells in long-lasting Graves disease.

Sequencing was performed on peripheral blood mononuclear cells (PBMCs), taken when the disease was refractory, from a patient treated with antithyroid drugs. This rearrangement joins TRBV7-2 to TRBJ2-5; D gene ambiguous. The sequence was collected from a female donor with Graves disease. The CDR3 is CASSMTGTQYF. The CDR3 nucleotides read TGTGCCAGCAGCATGACGGGGACCCAGTACTTC.